This TCR beta chain was sequenced in a study of blood T cell repertoires in COVID-19. Study at large: Sites across the United States, Italy and Spain contributed samples from acute and convalescent COVID-19. PBMCs, B-cell-depleted T cells, or T cells were the source of the cDNA or gDNA that made up the material.

The J segment lost 6 bases and the V segment lost 4 bases, leaving 12 bases of the junction unmatched. The CDR3 is made up of 16 amino acids. Per germline, CDR1 LNHDA and CDR2 SQIVND (reference sequence). Original methodology: How many nucleated cells were present was estimated from reference gene primer amplification. The repertoire was sequenced with immunoSEQ multiplex PCR; TCRdb's copy has only in-frame clones and lacks some. D and trimming come from the DNA, and the V and J calls and clone size come from that table. Of around 100,000 clones in the sample, roughly 80% were seen once. What was sequenced was peripheral blood. V and J are TRBV19 and TRBJ1-5, with 7 bases matching TRBD1. This receptor was obtained from a human donor in a cohort sampled during active COVID-19. The CDR3 nucleotides read TGTGCCAGTAGTAAATCGACAGGGACGAACGGTCAGCCCCAGCATTTT. It translates to CASSKSTGTNGQPQHF. The variable domain in full, completed from reference TRBV19 and TRBJ1-5, reads DGGITQSPKYLFRKEGQNVTLSCEQNLNHDAMYWYRQDPGQGLRLIYYSQIVNDFQKGDIAEGYSVSREKKESFPLTVTSAQKNPTAFYLCASSKSTGTNGQPQHFGDGTRLSIL.